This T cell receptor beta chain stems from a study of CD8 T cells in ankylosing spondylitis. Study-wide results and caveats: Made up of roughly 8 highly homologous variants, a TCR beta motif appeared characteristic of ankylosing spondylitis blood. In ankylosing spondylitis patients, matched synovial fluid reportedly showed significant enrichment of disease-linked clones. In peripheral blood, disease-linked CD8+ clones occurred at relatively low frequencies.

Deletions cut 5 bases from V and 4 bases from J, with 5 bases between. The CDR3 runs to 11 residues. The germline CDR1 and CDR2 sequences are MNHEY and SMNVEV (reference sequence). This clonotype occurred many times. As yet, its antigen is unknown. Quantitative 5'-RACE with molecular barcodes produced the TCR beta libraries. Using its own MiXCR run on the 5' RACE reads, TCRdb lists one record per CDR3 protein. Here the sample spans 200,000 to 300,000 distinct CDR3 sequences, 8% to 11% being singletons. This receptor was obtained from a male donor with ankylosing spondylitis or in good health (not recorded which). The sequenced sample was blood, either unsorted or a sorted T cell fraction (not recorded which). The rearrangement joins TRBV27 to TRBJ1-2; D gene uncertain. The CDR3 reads CASSGLYGYTF. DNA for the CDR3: TGTGCCAGCAGTGGGCTCTATGGCTACACCTTC.